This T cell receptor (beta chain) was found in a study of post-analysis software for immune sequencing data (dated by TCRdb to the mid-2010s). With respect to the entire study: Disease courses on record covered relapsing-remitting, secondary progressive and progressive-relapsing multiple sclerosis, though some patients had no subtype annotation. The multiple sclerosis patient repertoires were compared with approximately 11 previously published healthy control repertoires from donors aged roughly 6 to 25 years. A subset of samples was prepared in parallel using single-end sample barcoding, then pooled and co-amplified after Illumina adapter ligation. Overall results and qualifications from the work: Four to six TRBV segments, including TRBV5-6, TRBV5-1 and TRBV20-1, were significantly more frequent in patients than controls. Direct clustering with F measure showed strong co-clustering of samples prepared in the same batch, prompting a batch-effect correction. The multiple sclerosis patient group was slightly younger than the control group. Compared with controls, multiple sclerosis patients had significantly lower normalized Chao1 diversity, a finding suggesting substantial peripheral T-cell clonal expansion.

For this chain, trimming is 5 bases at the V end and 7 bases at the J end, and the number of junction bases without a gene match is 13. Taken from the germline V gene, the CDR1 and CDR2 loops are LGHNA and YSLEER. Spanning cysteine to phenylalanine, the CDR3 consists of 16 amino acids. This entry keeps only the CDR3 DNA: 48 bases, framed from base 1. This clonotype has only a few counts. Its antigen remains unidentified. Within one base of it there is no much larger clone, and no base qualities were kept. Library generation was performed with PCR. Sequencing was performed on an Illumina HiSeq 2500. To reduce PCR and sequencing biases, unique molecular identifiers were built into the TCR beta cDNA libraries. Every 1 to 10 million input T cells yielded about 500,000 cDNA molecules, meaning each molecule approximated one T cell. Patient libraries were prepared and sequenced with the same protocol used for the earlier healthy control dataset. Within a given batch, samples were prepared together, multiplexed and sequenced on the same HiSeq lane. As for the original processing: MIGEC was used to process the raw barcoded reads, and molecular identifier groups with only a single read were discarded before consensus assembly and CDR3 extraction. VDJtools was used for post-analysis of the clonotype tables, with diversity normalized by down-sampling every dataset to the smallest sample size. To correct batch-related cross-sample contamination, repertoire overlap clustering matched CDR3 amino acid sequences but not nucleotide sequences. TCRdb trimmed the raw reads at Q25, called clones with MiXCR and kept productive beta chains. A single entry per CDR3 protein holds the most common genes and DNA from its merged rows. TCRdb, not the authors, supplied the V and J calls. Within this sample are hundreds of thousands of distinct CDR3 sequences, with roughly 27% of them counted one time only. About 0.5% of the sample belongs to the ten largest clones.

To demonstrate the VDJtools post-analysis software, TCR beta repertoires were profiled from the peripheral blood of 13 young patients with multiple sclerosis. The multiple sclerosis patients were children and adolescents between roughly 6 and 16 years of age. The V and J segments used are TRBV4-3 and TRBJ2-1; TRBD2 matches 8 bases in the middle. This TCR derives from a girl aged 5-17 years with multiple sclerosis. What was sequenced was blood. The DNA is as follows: TGCGCCAGCAGCTACACTAGCGGTGCCGGGGGGAATGAGCAGTTCTTC. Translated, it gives CASSYTSGAGGNEQFF.